The 9 T cell receptor beta chains in this list originate from one sample, sequenced in a study of OX40 agonist ivuxolimab in advanced cancers. The repertoire was sequenced with immunoSEQ multiplex PCR; TCRdb's copy has only in-frame clones and lacks some. The table includes 20,000 to 25,000 clones, 80% to 90% detected once. Sequencing was performed on CD4+ or CD8+ T cells sorted from blood, taken in a trial of the OX40 agonist ivuxolimab. Every receptor here comes from an adult with an advanced solid tumor such as melanoma, head and neck, liver or kidney cancer.

V usage is TRBV5-6 and J usage is TRBJ1-5; D might be TRBD1 (6 bases). V dropped 2 bases and J dropped 3 bases, with 12 bases sitting between them. The CDR3 contains 15 residues. Germline V gives CDR1 SGHDT, CDR2 YYEEEE. CDR3 sequence reads: CASSLGGGYNQPQHF. The CDR3 DNA follows: TGTGCCAGCAGCTTAGGGGGGGGATACAATCAGCCCCAGCATTTT.

The chain recombines TRBV19 with TRBJ2-7, with 8 bases identical to TRBD2. The germline V gene encodes CDR1 LNHDA and CDR2 SQIVND (reference sequence). The CDR3 sequence is 17 residues long. Losses at the gene ends were 4 bases for V and 0 bases for J; bases not matched to a gene: 11. This CDR3 is CASSTLWGSGGSYEQYF. CDR3 DNA: TGTGCCAGTAGTACCCTGTGGGGGAGCGGGGGCTCCTACGAGCAGTACTTC.

The CDR3 region has the DNA TGTGCCAGCAGCTTAACAGGGACTAGCGGACTCTCTTCCCGTAATGAGCAGTTCTTC. This codes for CASSLTGTSGLSSRNEQFF. This chain joins TRBV7-6 and TRBJ2-1; 11 bases line up with TRBD2. V was pared by 2 bases and J by 7 bases, with 16 bases of the junction left unmatched. Germline CDR1 reads SGHVS; CDR2 reads FNYEAQ. The CDR3 sequence is 19 residues long.

This chain connects TRBV10-3 to TRBJ1-1, with 7 bases aligning to TRBD1. J gave up 0 bases and V 6 bases, and 1 base lay outside the gene matches. The germline gives CDR1 ENHRY, CDR2 SYGVKD. The CDR3 is 13 amino acids. The CDR3, as DNA: TGTGCCATCAGACAGGGGCTGAACACTGAAGCTTTCTTT. The encoded protein is CAIRQGLNTEAFF.

This clone was counted between two and nine times. This chain uses TRBV14 with TRBJ2-7; D remains ambiguous. With 0 bases removed from V and 3 bases from J, the gap between germline ends came to 6 bases. The germline gives CDR1 SGHDN, CDR2 FVKESK. The CDR3 is 13 amino acids. CDR3 in amino acids: CASSQDSVYEQYF. The DNA for the CDR3 is TGTGCCAGCAGCCAAGATAGTGTCTACGAGCAGTACTTC.

The V gene is TRBV7-2, the J gene TRBJ2-2; TRBD1 matches at 7 bases. Unmatched junction bases numbered 5, after V lost 6 bases and J lost 4 bases. Germline lookup yields CDR1 SGHTA and CDR2 FQGNSA. The CDR3 is 14 residues long. CDR3 DNA sequence: TGTGCCAGCAGGACAGGGTTCGGCACCGGGGAGCTGTTTTTT. This gives the protein CASRTGFGTGELFF.

The chain recombines TRBV4-3 with TRBJ1-6; D perhaps matches TRBD1 (6 bases). The CDR3 runs 13 residues. Germline V gene sequence: CDR1 LGHNA, CDR2 YSLEER. Between the trimmed V and J ends, which lost 4 bases and 8 bases, there was a span of 9 bases. CDR3 bases: TGCGCCAGCAGCCGGACAGAGGATTCACCCCTCCACTTT. Translating gives CASSRTEDSPLHF.

In regard to this clone: Other nucleotide sequences from this sample produce the same CDR3. V and J are TRBV5-1 and TRBJ2-7, with D possibly being TRBD1 (5 bases). V was shortened by 0 bases and J by 4 bases, with 5 bases between the two germline ends. This CDR3 is built from 12 residues. CDR1 SGHRS and CDR2 YFSETQ come from the germline V gene. CDR3 bases: TGCGCCAGCAGCTTGGAGGGGTACGAGCAGTACTTC. It translates to CASSLEGYEQYF.

V is TRBV11-2 and J is TRBJ1-3; no reliable D call. Trimming removed 3 bases from V and 0 bases from J, with 6 bases in between. From germline, CDR1 is SGHAT and CDR2 FQNNGV. CDR3 length: 14 amino acids. CDR3 amino acids: CASSFQSSGNTIYF. CDR3 coding DNA: TGTGCCAGCAGCTTTCAGAGCTCTGGAAACACCATATATTTT.